The 18 T cell receptor beta chains listed next were all sequenced from one sample in a study of long-term antiretroviral therapy in people with HIV. The assay used was immunoSEQ (version v3.0), run at survey level. Produced via immunoSEQ multiplex PCR; TCRdb's table is partial and in-frame only. Found here are about 22,000 clones, 70% to 90% of them singletons; the top ten hold around 6%. Sequences were derived from unsorted PBMCs, sampled 0.6 years after starting antiretroviral therapy. The receptors derive from a man between 60 and 75 years old with HIV.

V usage is TRBV25-1 and J usage is TRBJ1-4, with 12 bases that match TRBD1. There are 17 residues in the CDR3. Germline values: CDR1 MGHDK, CDR2 SYGVNS. Trimming took 3 bases from V and 3 from J; bases not matched to a gene: 5. CDR3 DNA: TGTGCCAGCAGTGACAGGGACAGGGGGCGCGCTAATGAAAAACTGTTTTTT. Its protein product is CASSDRDRGRANEKLFF.

This clone was detected a few times. The chain couples TRBV10-1 to TRBJ2-1; 11 positions match TRBD2. This CDR3 is built from 15 residues. The V gene's germline CDR1 is WNHNN and CDR2 SYGVQD (reference sequence). V shed 6 bases and J 5 bases; nucleotides not matched to a gene: 6. In DNA form, the CDR3 reads TGCGCCAGCAGCGAGACTAGCGGGATGCACAATGAGCAGTTCTTC. It yields the protein CASSETSGMHNEQFF.

The chain employs TRBV18 and TRBJ1-6, with D possibly being TRBD1 (6 bases). V lost 3 bases and J lost 14, with 20 bases in between. CDR3 size: 15 residues. Germline CDR1 is KGHSH and CDR2 is LQKENI. The CDR3 loop reads CASSPYTRQDVALHF. CDR3 nucleotides: TGTGCCAGCTCACCCTATACCCGACAGGACGTGGCCCTCCACTTT.

The rearrangement uses TRBV7-2 and TRBJ2-7; D is unclear. Germline CDR1 is SGHTA and CDR2 is FQGNSA. This CDR3 spans 14 amino acids. V was clipped by 1 base and J by 3 bases, with 10 bases between them. CDR3 in DNA: TGTGCCAGCAGCTTAGGGAGCAGCATCTACGAGCAGTACTTC. Protein product: CASSLGSSIYEQYF.

The chain links TRBV5-5 to TRBJ1-2; D is unclear. CDR1 is SGHKS and CDR2 is YYEKEE in the germline V gene (reference sequence). CDR3 length: 14 residues. V was shortened by 0 bases and J by 2 bases, with 8 bases between the two germline ends. In nucleotides, the CDR3 is TGTGCCAGCAGCTTGGCTTCGGGAAACTATGGCTACACCTTC. As protein: CASSLASGNYGYTF.

The V call is TRBV10-1, the J call TRBJ2-2; D remains ambiguous. Trimming stripped 0 bases from V and 2 bases from J, with 10 bases between. CDR3 size: 16 residues. CDR1 and CDR2 (germline): WNHNN, SYGVQD (reference sequence). The CDR3 spells CASSESRTANTGELFF. CDR3 nucleotides: TGCGCCAGCAGTGAGTCGAGGACGGCTAACACCGGGGAGCTGTTTTTT.

V gene TRBV13 combines with J gene TRBJ2-5; no clear D. The V gene's germline CDR1 is PRHDT and CDR2 FYEKMQ (reference sequence). The CDR3 is made up of 12 amino acids. V was shortened by 1 base and J by 5 bases, with 5 bases between the two germline ends. CDR3 in amino acids: CASSLVPETQYF. CDR3 coding DNA: TGTGCCAGCAGCTTAGTACCGGAGACCCAGTACTTC.

This clone was detected only a few times. This chain uses TRBV11-3 with TRBJ2-1; the match to TRBD1 covers 7 bases. Germline V gene lookup returns CDR1 SGHNT and CDR2 YENEEA. CDR3 length: 13 residues. Trimming removed 6 bases from V and 9 bases from J; junction bases left unmatched: 8. CDR3 nucleotides: TGTGCCAGCAGTGATCCTTCAGGGGGTGAGCAGTTCTTC. Protein sequence: CASSDPSGGEQFF.

V usage is TRBV15 and J usage is TRBJ1-5; a weak D match, TRBD1 (5 bases). This CDR3 is built from 19 residues. CDR1 is LNHNV and CDR2 is YYDKDF in the germline V gene (reference sequence). The ends were cut back, 0 bases at V and 2 bases at J, with 20 bases in the middle. The DNA of the CDR3 is TGTGCCACCAGCAGAGATCGAATACGTGGGGGTCGGGGCAATCAGCCCCAGCATTTT. This translates into CATSRDRIRGGRGNQPQHF. The entire variable domain, with the rest obtained from reference TRBV15 and TRBJ1-5, is as follows: DAMVIQNPRYQVTQFGKPVTLSCSQTLNHNVMYWYQQKSSQAPKLLFHYYDKDFNNEADTPDNFQSRRPNTSFCFLDIRSPGLGDTAMYLCATSRDRIRGGRGNQPQHFGDGTRLSIL.

J is TRBJ2-3 and V is TRBV5-1, with D maybe TRBD1 (5 bases). The CDR3 is made up of 21 amino acids. Germline V CDR1 and CDR2: SGHRS, YFSETQ. V was pared by 0 bases and J by 0 bases, with 26 bases between. CDR3 residues: CASSLVRMGQGELGSTDTQYF. The CDR3 DNA follows: TGCGCCAGCAGCTTGGTCCGAATGGGGCAGGGTGAGCTCGGGAGCACAGATACGCAGTATTTT.

The chain employs TRBV5-1 and TRBJ2-5, with no clear D. The assigned J gene may be wrong: the sequence end matches TRBJ2-7 better. CDR3 length: 12 residues. CDR1 SGHRS and CDR2 YFSETQ come from the germline V gene. The CDR3 sequence is CASSSEEYEQYF. The DNA for the CDR3 is TGCGCCAGCAGCTCAGAGGAATACGAGCAGTACTTC.

The CDR3 region is CASSSQGPYGYTF. CDR3 DNA sequence: TGTGCCAGCAGTTCACAGGGCCCCTATGGCTACACCTTC. V gene TRBV6-5 combines with J gene TRBJ1-2, with a tentative D call TRBD1 (6 bases). Germline CDR1 and CDR2: MNHEY and SVGAGI. CDR3 size: 13 residues. The ends were cut back, 4 bases at V and 4 bases at J, with 10 bases in the middle.

V usage is TRBV10-3 and J usage is TRBJ2-5; perhaps D is TRBD1 or TRBD2 (5 bases each). The V gene lost 2 bases and the J gene lost 1 base, with 23 bases spanning the gap. The germline gives CDR1 ENHRY, CDR2 SYGVKD. The CDR3 has 19 amino acids. The CDR3 reads CAISEPPDFWGTFQETQYF. CDR3 bases: TGTGCCATCAGTGAGCCTCCCGACTTTTGGGGGACGTTCCAAGAGACCCAGTACTTC.

The chain recombines TRBV7-9 with TRBJ1-1; D is unclear. CDR1 and CDR2 (germline): SEHNR, FQNEAQ (reference sequence). V was pared by 2 bases and J by 3 bases, with 7 bases between. The length of the CDR3 is 13 residues. DNA of the CDR3: TGTGCCAGCAGCTTACCCCTTGACACTGAAGCTTTCTTT. Its protein product is CASSLPLDTEAFF.

V usage is TRBV4-1 and J usage is TRBJ2-3; D is unresolved. From germline, CDR1 is MGHRA and CDR2 YSYEKL. The CDR3 is made up of 15 amino acids. Trimming left V 1 base short and J 2 bases short, with 10 bases between. The CDR3 DNA reads as TGCGCCAGCAGCCAAGGTGGCTTTTACACAGATACGCAGTATTTT. It encodes CASSQGGFYTDTQYF.

The chain couples TRBV28 to TRBJ2-3, with 10 bases that match TRBD2. The V segment lost 3 bases and the J segment 5 bases; nucleotides outside the gene matches: 11. The V gene's germline CDR1 is MDHEN and CDR2 SYDVKM. This CDR3 comprises 17 residues. CDR3: CASSLISGGAIGDTQYF. For the CDR3, the DNA is TGTGCCAGCAGTTTGATAAGCGGGGGGGCCATAGGAGATACGCAGTATTTT.

This clone was seen a handful of times. This chain connects TRBV7-6 to TRBJ1-1; D remains unclear. CDR1 and CDR2 from the germline V gene are SGHVS and FNYEAQ. The CDR3 runs to 11 residues. V gave up 2 bases and J gave up 5 bases, with 3 bases separating them. CDR3 region: CASSLSTEAFF. DNA of the CDR3: TGTGCCAGCAGCTTATCAACTGAAGCTTTCTTT.

This clone was recorded once. J is TRBJ2-2 and V is TRBV9; TRBD2 might be the D (5 bases). Trimming left V 0 bases short and J 2 bases short, with 11 bases between. CDR1 is SGDLS and CDR2 is YYNGEE in the germline V gene. This CDR3 has 16 residues. The CDR3 protein is CASSVAGIGNTGELFF. The DNA of the CDR3 is TGTGCCAGCAGCGTAGCGGGGATTGGAAACACCGGGGAGCTGTTTTTT.